This TCR beta chain was recorded in a study of blood T cell repertoires in COVID-19. The overall study: From the United States, Italy and Spain came samples of acute and convalescent COVID-19.

This clone was recorded once. Authors' analysis steps: How many nucleated cells were present was estimated from reference gene primer amplification. The assay was immunoSEQ multiplex PCR, and TCRdb's table has in-frame clones only and misses some. V, J and clone size derive from that table, while D and trimming were established from the DNA sequence. The repertoire holds around 210,000 clones, with 85% to 90% as singletons. This sequence was found in a man between 18 and 35 years old with active or convalescent COVID-19. Material: peripheral blood.

The DNA of the CDR3 is TGTGCCAGCAGTTACGGGTTGACAGCCGGAAACACCATATATTTT. Translation gives CASSYGLTAGNTIYF. The chain combines TRBV6-5 with TRBJ1-3; the D gene is possibly TRBD1 (5 bases). The CDR3 has 15 residues. From germline, CDR1 is MNHEY and CDR2 SVGAGI. Trimming left V 2 bases short and J 4 bases short, with 12 bases between.